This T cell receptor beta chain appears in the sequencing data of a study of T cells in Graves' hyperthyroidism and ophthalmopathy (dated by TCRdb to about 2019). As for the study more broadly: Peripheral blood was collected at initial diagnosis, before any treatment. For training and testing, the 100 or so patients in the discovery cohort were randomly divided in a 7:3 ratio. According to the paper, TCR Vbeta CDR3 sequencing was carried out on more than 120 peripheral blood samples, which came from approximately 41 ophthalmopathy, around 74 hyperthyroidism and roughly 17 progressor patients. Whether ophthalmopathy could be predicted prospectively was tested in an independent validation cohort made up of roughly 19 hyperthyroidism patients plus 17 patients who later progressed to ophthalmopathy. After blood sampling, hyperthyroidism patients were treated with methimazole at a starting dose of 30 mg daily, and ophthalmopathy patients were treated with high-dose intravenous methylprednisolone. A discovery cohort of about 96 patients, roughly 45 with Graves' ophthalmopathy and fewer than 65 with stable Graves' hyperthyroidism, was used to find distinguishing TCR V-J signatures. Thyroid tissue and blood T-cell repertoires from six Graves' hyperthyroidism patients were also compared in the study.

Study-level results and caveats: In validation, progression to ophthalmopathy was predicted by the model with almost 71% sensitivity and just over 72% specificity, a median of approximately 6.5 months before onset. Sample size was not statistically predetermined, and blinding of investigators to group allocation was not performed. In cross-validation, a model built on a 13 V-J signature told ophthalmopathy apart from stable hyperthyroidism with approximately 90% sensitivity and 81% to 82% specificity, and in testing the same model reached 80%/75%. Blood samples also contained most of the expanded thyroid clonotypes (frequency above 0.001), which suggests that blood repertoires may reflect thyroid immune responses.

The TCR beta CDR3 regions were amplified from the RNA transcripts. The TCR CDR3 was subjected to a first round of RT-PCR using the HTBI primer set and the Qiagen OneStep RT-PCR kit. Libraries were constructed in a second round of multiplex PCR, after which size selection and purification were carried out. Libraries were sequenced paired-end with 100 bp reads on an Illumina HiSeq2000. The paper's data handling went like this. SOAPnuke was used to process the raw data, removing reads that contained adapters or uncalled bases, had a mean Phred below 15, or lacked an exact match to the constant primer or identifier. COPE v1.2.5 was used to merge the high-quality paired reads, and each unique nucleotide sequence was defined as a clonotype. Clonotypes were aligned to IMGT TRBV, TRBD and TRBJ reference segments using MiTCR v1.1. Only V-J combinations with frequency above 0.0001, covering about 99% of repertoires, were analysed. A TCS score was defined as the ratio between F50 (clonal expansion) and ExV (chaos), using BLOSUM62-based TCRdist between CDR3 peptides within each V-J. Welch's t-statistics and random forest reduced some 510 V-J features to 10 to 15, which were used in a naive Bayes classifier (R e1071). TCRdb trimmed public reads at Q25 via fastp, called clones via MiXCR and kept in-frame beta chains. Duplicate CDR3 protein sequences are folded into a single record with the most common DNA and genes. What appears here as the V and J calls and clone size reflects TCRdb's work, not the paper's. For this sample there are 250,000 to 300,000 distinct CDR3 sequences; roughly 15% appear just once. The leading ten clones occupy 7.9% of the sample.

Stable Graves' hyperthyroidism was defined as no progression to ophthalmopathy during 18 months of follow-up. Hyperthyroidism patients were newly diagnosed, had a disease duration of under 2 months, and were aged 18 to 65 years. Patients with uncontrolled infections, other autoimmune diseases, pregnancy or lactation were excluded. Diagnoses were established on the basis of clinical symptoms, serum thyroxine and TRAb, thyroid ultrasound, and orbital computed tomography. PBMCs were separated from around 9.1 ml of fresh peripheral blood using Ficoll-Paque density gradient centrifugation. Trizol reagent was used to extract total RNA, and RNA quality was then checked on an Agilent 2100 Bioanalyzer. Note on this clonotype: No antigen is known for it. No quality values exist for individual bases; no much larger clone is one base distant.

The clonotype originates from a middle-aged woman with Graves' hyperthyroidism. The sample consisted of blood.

The bases read TGTGCCAGCAGCTTATTGACTAGCGGCAAATTAGGGACCCAGTACTTC. It encodes CASSLLTSGKLGTQYF. The rearranged chain carries TRBV7-9 and TRBJ2-5, with 9 bases matching TRBD2. Trimming accounts for 2 bases at V and 7 bases at J, while the number of junction bases matched to no gene is 11. From the cysteine up to the phenylalanine, the CDR3 has a length of 16 residues. Kept here is only the CDR3 DNA, which spans 48 bases and is read in frame from base 1. CDR1 is given as SEHNR and CDR2 as FQNEAQ, both from the germline V gene (reference sequence).